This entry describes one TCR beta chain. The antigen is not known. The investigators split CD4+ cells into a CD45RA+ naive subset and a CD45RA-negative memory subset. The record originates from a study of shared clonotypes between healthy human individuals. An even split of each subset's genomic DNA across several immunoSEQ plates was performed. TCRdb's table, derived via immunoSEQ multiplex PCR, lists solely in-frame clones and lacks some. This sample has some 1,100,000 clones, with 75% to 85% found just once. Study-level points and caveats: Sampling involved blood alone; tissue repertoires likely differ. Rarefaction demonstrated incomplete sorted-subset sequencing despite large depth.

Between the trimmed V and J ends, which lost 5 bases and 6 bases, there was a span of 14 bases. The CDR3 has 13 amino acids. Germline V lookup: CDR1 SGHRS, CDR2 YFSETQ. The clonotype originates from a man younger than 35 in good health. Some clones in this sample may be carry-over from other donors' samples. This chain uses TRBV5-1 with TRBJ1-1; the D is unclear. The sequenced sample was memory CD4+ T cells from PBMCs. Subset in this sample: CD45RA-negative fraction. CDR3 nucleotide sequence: TGCGCCAGCAGGGCGGAGGAGATCCCTGAAGCTTTCTTT. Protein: CASRAEEIPEAFF.